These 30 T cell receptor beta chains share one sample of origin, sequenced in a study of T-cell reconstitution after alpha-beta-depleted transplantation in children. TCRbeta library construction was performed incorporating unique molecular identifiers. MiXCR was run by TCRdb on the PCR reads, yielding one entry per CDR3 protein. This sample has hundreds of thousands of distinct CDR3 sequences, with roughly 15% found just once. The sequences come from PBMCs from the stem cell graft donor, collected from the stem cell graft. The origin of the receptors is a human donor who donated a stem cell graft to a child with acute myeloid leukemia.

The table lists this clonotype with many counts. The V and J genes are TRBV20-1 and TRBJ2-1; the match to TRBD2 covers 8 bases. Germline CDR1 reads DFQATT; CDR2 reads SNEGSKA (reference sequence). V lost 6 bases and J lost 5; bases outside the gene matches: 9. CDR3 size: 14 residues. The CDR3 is CSARGVQSDNEQFF. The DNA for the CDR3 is TGCAGTGCGCGGGGGGTCCAGTCCGACAATGAGCAGTTCTTC.

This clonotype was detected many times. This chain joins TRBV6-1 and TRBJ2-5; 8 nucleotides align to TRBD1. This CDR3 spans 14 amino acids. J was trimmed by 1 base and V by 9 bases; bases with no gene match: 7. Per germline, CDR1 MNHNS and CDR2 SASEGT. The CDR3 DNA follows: TGTGCCAGTTTTCCGGGACAGGCCCAAGAGACCCAGTACTTC. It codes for CASFPGQAQETQYF.

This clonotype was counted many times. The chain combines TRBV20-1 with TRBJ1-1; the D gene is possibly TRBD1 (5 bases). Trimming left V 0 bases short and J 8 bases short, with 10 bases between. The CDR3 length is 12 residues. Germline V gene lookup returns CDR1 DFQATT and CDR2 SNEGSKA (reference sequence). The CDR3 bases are TGCAGTGCTAGAGATCCGCGACAGGAAGCTTTCTTT. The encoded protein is CSARDPRQEAFF.

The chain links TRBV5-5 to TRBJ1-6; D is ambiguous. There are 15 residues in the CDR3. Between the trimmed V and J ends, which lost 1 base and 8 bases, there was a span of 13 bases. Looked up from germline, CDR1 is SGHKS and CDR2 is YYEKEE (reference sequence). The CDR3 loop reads CASSLRLSRDSPLHF. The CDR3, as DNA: TGTGCCAGCAGCTTGAGACTGAGTCGGGATTCACCCCTCCACTTT.

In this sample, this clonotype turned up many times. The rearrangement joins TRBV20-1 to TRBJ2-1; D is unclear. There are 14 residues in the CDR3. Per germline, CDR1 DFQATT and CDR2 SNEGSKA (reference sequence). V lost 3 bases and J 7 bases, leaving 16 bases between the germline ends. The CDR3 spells CSASGGLKTNEQFF. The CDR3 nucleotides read TGCAGTGCTAGTGGCGGTCTAAAAACAAATGAGCAGTTCTTC.

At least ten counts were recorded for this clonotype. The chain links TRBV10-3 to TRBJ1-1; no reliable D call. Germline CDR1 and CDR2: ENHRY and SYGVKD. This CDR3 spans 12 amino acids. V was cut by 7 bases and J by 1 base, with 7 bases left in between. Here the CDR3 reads CAIIRQNTEAFF. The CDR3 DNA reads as TGTGCCATCATCAGACAGAACACTGAAGCTTTCTTT.

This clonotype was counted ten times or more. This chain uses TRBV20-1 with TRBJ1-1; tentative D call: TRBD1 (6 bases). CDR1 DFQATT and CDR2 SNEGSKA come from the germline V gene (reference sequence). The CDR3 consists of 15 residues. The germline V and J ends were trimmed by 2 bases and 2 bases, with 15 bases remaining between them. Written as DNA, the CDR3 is TGCAGTGCTAGATATACAGGACAGCTCAACACTGAAGCTTTCTTT. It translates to CSARYTGQLNTEAFF.

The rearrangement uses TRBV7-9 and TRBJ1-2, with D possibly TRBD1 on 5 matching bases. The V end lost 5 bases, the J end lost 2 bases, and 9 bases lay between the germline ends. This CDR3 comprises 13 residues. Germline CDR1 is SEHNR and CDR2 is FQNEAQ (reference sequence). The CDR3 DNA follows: TGTGCCAGCAGCCGGACACCAAACTATGGCTACACCTTC. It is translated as CASSRTPNYGYTF.

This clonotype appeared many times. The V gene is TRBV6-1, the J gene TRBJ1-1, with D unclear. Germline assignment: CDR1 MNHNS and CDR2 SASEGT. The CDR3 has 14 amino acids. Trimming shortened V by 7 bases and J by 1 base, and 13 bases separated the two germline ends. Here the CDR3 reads CASKTRDRNTEAFF. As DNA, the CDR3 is TGTGCCAGCAAAACGAGGGATAGGAACACTGAAGCTTTCTTT.

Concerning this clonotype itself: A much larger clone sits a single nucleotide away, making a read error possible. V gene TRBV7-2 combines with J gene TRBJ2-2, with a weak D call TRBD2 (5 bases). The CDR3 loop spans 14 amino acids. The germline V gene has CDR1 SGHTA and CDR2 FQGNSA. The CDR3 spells CACSLARLTGELFF. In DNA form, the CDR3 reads TGTGCCTGCAGCTTAGCGCGGCTCACCGGGGAGCTGTTTTTT.

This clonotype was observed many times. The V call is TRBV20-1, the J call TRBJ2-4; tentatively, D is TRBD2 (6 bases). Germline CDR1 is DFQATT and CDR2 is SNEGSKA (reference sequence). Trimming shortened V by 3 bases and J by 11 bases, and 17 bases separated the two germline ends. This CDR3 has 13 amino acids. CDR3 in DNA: TGCAGTGCTAGGGAAGCACGGCGGGGTTTTCAGTACTTC. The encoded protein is CSAREARRGFQYF.

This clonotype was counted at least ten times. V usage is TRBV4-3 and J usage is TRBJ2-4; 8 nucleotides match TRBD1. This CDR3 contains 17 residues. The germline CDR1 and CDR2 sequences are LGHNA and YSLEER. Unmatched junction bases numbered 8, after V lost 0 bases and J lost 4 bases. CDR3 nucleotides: TGCGCCAGCAGCCAAGATGCCCCGGACAGGGTTAAAAACATTCAGTACTTC. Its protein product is CASSQDAPDRVKNIQYF.

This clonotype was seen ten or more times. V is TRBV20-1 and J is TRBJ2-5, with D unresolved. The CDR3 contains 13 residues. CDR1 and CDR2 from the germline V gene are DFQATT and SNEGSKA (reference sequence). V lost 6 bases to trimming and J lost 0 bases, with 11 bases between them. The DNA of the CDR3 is TGCAGTGCCCGGTCTAGTAACCAAGAGACCCAGTACTTC. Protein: CSARSSNQETQYF.

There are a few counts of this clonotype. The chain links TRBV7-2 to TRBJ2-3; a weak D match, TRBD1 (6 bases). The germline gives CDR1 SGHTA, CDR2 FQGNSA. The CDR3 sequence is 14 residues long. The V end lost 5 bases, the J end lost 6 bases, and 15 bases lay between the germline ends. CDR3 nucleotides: TGTGCCAGCAGCAGGGACACCGGACCGGATACGCAGTATTTT. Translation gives CASSRDTGPDTQYF. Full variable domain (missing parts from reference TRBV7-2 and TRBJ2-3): GAGVSQSPSNKVTEKGKDVELRCDPISGHTALYWYRQSLGQGLEFLIYFQGNSAPDKSGLPSDRFSAERTGGSVSTLTIQRTQQEDSAVYLCASSRDTGPDTQYFGPGTRLTVL.

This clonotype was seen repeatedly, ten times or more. CDR3 bases: TGCAGTGCTAGTTGGCAGGGGCGGCACAATGAGCAGTTCTTC. As protein: CSASWQGRHNEQFF. The V gene is TRBV20-1, the J gene TRBJ2-1; tentative D call: TRBD1 (6 bases). The CDR3 is 14 amino acids. Per germline, CDR1 DFQATT and CDR2 SNEGSKA (reference sequence). Trimming stripped 3 bases from V and 5 bases from J, with 14 bases between.

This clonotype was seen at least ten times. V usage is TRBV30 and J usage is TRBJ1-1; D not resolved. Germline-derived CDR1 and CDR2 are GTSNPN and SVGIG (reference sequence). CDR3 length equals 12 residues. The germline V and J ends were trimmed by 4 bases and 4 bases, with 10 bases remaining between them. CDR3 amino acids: CAWIRIGTEAFF. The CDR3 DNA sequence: TGTGCCTGGATTAGGATAGGCACTGAAGCTTTCTTT.

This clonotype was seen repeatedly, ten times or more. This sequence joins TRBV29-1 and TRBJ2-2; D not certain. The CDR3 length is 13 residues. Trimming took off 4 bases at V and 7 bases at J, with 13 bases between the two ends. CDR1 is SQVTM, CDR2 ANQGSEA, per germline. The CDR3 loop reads CSVGMLWDGELFF. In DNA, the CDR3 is TGCAGCGTTGGGATGTTGTGGGACGGGGAGCTGTTTTTT.

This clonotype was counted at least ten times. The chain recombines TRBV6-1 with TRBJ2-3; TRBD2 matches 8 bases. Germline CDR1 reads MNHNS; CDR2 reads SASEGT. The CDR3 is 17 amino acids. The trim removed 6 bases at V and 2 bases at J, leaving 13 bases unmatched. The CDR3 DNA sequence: TGTGCCAGCAGACGACCTGCTGGCGGGGGGCCCACAGATACGCAGTATTTT. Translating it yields CASRRPAGGGPTDTQYF.

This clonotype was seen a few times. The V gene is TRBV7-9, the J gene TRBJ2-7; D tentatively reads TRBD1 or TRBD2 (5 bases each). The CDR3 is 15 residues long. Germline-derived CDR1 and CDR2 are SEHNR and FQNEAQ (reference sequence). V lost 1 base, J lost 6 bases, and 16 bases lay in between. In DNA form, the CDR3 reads TGTGCCAGCAGCTTAGAAGGGACCTCCCCGTCCGAGCAGTACTTC. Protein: CASSLEGTSPSEQYF.

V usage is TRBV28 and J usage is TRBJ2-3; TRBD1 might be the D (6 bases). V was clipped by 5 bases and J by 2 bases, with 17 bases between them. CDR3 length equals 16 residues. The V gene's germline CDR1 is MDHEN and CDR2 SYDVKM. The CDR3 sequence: CASSGRDTHFTDTQYF. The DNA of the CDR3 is TGTGCCAGCAGTGGTCGGGACACCCATTTCACAGATACGCAGTATTTT.

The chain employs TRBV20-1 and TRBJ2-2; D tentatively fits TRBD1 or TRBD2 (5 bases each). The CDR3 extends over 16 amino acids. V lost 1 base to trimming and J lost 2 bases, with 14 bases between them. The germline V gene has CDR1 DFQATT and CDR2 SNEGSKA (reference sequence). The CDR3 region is CSARGVQGVNTGELFF. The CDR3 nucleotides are TGCAGTGCTAGAGGGGTCCAGGGAGTAAACACCGGGGAGCTGTTTTTT.

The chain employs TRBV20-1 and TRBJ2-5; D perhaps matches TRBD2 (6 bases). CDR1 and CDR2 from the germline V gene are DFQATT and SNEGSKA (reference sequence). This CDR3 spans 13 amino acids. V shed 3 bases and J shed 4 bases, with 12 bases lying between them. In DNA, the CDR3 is TGCAGTGCTAGCGACGCTAGCGCAGAGACCCAGTACTTC. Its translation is CSASDASAETQYF.

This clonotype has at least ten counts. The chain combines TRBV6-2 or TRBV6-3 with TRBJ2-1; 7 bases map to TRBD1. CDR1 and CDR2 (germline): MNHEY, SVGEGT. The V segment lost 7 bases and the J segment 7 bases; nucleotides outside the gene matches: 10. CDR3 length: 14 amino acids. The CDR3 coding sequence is TGTGCCAGCAAGTGGGCAGGGGGTAGGAATGAGCAGTTCTTC. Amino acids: CASKWAGGRNEQFF.

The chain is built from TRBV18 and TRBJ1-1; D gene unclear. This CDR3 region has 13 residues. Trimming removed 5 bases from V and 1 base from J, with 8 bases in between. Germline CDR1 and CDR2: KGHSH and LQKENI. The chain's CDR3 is CASSESQNTEAFF. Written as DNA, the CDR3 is TGTGCCAGCTCAGAGTCTCAGAACACTGAAGCTTTCTTT.

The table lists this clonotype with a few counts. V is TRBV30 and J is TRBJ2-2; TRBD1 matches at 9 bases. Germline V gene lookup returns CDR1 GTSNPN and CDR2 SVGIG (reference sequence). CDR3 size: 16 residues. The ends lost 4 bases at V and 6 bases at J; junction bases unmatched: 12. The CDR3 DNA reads TGTGCCTGGAACGAGGGGGACAGGGTAGATTCCGGGGAGCTGTTTTTT. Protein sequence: CAWNEGDRVDSGELFF.

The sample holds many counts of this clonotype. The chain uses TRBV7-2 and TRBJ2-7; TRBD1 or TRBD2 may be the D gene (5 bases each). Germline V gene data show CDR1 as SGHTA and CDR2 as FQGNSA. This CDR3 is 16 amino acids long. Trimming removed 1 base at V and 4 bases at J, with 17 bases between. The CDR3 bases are TGTGCCAGCAGCTTAGGGCCAACGGGACCCTCTTACGAGCAGTACTTC. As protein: CASSLGPTGPSYEQYF.

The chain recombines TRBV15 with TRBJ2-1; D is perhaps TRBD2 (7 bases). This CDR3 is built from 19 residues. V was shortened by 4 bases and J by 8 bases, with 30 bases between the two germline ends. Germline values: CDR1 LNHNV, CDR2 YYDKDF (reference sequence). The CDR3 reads CATSNIKGRDTKAGDEQFF. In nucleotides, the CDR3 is TGTGCCACCAGCAACATCAAGGGGAGGGACACAAAGGCGGGCGATGAGCAGTTCTTC.

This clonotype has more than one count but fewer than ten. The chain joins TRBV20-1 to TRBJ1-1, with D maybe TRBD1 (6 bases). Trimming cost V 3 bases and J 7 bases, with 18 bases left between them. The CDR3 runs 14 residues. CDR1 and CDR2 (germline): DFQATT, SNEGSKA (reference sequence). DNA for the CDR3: TGCAGTGCTAGGCCCGCTCGGGGGCGCAATGAAGCTTTCTTT. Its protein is CSARPARGRNEAFF.

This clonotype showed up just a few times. The CDR3 loop reads CASSERTGELFF. The CDR3 region has the DNA TGCGCCAGCAGTGAGCGCACCGGGGAGCTGTTTTTT. The rearrangement joins TRBV10-2 to TRBJ2-2; D call uncertain. CDR3 length: 12 amino acids. CDR1 and CDR2 (germline): WSHSY, SAAADI. Between the trimmed V and J ends, which lost 2 bases and 4 bases, there was a span of 2 bases.

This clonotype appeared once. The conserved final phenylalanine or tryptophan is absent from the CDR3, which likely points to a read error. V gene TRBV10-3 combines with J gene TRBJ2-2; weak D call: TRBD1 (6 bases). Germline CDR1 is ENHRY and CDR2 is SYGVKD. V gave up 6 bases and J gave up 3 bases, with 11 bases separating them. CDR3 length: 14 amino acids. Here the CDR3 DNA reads TGTGCCATCAGCGACTACAGGGACACCGGGGAGCTGTTTTTA. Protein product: CAISDYRDTGELFL.